This is a list of T cell receptor beta chains from one sample in a study of identical twins. TCRdb ran MiXCR on the 5' RACE reads and lists one entry per CDR3 protein. The sample consists of 500,000 to 600,000 distinct CDR3 sequences, roughly 21% of them appearing once. These same records also appear under a second study, on T cells expressing NK-cell markers.

Sample: CD4+ T cells sorted from blood. These receptors originate from a woman between 18 and 29 years old in good health. Both conserved end residues are part of each CDR3. Each record gives: J gene, V gene, clone size, D gene, CDR3 DNA, CDR3 protein. The D gene is left open where the match is weak. Size is omitted from some rows. Given values are once, few, many or a class for expanded clones.

j_gene: TRBJ1-2
v_gene: TRBV12-3/TRBV12-4
abundance: .
d_gene: .
CDR3nt: TGTGCCAGCAGTTTACAAGGTCTCACCCCCGACTATGGCTACACCTTC
CDR3aa: CASSLQGLTPDYGYTF

j_gene: TRBJ2-2
v_gene: TRBV6-1
abundance: few
d_gene: .
CDR3nt: TGTGCCACAGTGGCACAGCCGGGCACCGGGGAGCTGTTTTTT
CDR3aa: CATVAQPGTGELFF

j_gene: TRBJ2-1
v_gene: TRBV6-5
abundance: .
d_gene: .
CDR3nt: TGTGCCAGCAGTTACTCGAGGCGGGGCCACAATGAGCAGTTCTTC
CDR3aa: CASSYSRRGHNEQFF

j_gene: TRBJ1-1
v_gene: TRBV30
abundance: .
d_gene: .
CDR3nt: TGTGCCTGGGCCATTCCCCCGGGAGAAGAAGCTTTCTTT
CDR3aa: CAWAIPPGEEAFF

j_gene: TRBJ2-6
v_gene: TRBV12-3/TRBV12-4
abundance: few
d_gene: .
CDR3nt: TGTGCCAGCAGTTTAGGCCGAACCTCTGGGGCCAACGTCCTGACTTTC
CDR3aa: CASSLGRTSGANVLTF

j_gene: TRBJ2-3
v_gene: TRBV20-1
abundance: few
d_gene: .
CDR3nt: TGCAGTGCCCCACACGGGCCTCGGCGGGCAGATACGCAGTATTTT
CDR3aa: CSAPHGPRRADTQYF

j_gene: TRBJ1-4
v_gene: TRBV12-3/TRBV12-4
abundance: .
d_gene: .
CDR3nt: TGTGCCAGCAGAAGAGACAGTTTTGGCGAAAAACTGTTTTTT
CDR3aa: CASRRDSFGEKLFF

j_gene: TRBJ2-5
v_gene: TRBV29-1
abundance: few
d_gene: .
CDR3nt: TGCAGCGCCATGGGGCAGCCTCTCCAAGAGACCCAGTACTTC
CDR3aa: CSAMGQPLQETQYF

j_gene: TRBJ1-1
v_gene: TRBV20-1
abundance: few
d_gene: .
CDR3nt: TGCAGTGCTTCCTTTCGGAACACTGAAGCTTTCTTT
CDR3aa: CSASFRNTEAFF

j_gene: TRBJ2-1
v_gene: TRBV3-1
abundance: .
d_gene: TRBD2
CDR3nt: TGTGCCAGCAGCCACTTAACTAGCGGGGGGGCCCATGAGCAGTTCTTC
CDR3aa: CASSHLTSGGAHEQFF

j_gene: TRBJ2-5
v_gene: TRBV2
abundance: .
d_gene: TRBD1
CDR3nt: TGTGCCAGCAATCTGGACAGGGGAGAAGAGACCCAGTACTTC
CDR3aa: CASNLDRGEETQYF

j_gene: TRBJ2-3
v_gene: TRBV7-9
abundance: .
d_gene: TRBD1
CDR3nt: TGTGCCAGCAGCTCACAGGGGATAAGCACAGATACGCAGTATTTT
CDR3aa: CASSSQGISTDTQYF

j_gene: TRBJ2-5
v_gene: TRBV6-2/TRBV6-3
abundance: few
d_gene: TRBD1
CDR3nt: TGTGCCAGCAGACGGGACAGGGAATCCCAGTACTTC
CDR3aa: CASRRDRESQYF

j_gene: TRBJ2-3
v_gene: TRBV29-1
abundance: few
d_gene: .
CDR3nt: TGCAGCGTGCATCATCTCACAGATACGCAGTATTTT
CDR3aa: CSVHHLTDTQYF

j_gene: TRBJ2-7
v_gene: TRBV18
abundance: .
d_gene: .
CDR3nt: TGTGCCAGCTCACCGGGTGTAGGGTACGAGCAGTACTTC
CDR3aa: CASSPGVGYEQYF